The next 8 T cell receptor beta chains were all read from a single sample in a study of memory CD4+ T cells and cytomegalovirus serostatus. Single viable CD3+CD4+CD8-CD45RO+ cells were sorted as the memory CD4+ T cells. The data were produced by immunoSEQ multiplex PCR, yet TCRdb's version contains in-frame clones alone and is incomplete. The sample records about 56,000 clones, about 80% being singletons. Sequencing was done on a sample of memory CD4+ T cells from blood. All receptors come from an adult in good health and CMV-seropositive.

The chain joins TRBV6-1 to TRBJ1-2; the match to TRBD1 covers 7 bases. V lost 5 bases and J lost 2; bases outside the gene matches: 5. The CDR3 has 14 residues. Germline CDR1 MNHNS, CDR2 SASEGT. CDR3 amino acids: CASSFQQGNYGYTF. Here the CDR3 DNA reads TGTGCCAGCAGTTTCCAACAGGGGAACTATGGCTACACCTTC.

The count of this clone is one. CDR3 region: CASSLRGRDNQPQHF. For the CDR3, the DNA is TGTGCCAGCAGCTTGAGGGGCAGGGACAATCAGCCCCAGCATTTT. This chain joins TRBV5-6 and TRBJ1-5, with a tentative D call TRBD1 (5 bases). V was pared by 1 base and J by 3 bases, with 11 bases between. There are 15 residues in the CDR3. Germline-derived CDR1 and CDR2 are SGHDT and YYEEEE.

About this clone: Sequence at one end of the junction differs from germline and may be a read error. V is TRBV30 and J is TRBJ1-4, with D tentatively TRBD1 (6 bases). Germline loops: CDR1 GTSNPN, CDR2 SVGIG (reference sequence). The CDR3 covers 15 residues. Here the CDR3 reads CARRGGVQANEKLFF. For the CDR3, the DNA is TGTGCCCGGAGGGGGGGCGTGCAGGCTAATGAAAAACTGTTTTTT.

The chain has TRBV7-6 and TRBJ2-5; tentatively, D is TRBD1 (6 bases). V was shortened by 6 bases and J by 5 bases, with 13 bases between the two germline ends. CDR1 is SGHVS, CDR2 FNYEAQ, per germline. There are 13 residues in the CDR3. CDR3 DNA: TGTGCCAGCAGGCCAGGGGCGGCGGAGACCCAGTACTTC. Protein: CASRPGAAETQYF.

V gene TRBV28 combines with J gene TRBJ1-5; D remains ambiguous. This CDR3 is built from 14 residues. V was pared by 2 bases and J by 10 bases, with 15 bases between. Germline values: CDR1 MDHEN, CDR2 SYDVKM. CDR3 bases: TGTGCCAGCAGTTTAGCCGTGGAGCGGGGACCCCAGCATTTT. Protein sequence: CASSLAVERGPQHF.

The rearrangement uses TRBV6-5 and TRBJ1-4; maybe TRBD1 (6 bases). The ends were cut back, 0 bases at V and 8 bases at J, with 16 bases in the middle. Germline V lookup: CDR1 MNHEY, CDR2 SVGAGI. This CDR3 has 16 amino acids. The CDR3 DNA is TGTGCCAGCAGTTACTCGACTGGAGGGGGTCGGGAAAAACTGTTTTTT. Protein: CASSYSTGGGREKLFF.

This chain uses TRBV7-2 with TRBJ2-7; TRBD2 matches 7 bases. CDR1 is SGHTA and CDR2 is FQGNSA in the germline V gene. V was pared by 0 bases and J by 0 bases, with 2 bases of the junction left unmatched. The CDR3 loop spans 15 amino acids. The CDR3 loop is CASSLASGASYEQYF. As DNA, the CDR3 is TGTGCCAGCAGCTTAGCAAGCGGGGCCTCCTACGAGCAGTACTTC.

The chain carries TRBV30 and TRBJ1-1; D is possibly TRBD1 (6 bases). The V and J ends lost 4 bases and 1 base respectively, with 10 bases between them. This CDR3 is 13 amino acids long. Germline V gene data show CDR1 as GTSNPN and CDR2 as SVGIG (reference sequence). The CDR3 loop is CAWMGAENTEAFF. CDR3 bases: TGTGCCTGGATGGGGGCGGAGAACACTGAAGCTTTCTTT.